Listed below are T cell receptor beta chains from one sample, sequenced in a study of graft-versus-host responses after intestinal transplantation. The antigens of these receptors remain unknown. Measured with immunoSEQ multiplex PCR; TCRdb has only the in-frame clones, and not every one. The table shows over 75,000 clones, with around nine tenths occurring only once. This sample comprised unstimulated CD8+ T cells sorted from spleen or lymph node cells, obtained before transplant. The origin of the receptors is a human donor who was the organ donor for an intestinal transplant. CDR3s include the opening cysteine and the closing phenylalanine or tryptophan. A D gene is named only where the DNA matches it firmly. Not every row has a clone size; where given, it reads once, few, many or a size class.

NA,NA,TRBV6-5,TRBJ2-7,TGTGCCAGCAGCGCATGGGGCGTCTACGAGCAGTACTTC,CASSAWGVYEQYF
NA,NA,TRBV28,TRBJ1-5,TGTGCCAGCAGTTCCGATGGACAGCTCAATCAGCCCCAGCATTTT,CASSSDGQLNQPQHF
NA,NA,TRBV5-6,TRBJ1-1,TGTGCCAGCAGCTTGAGTGTGGAAGGTACCAACACTGAAGCTTTCTTT,CASSLSVEGTNTEAFF
NA,NA,TRBV27,TRBJ1-6,TGTGCCAGCACCCTCCAGGGGACGAATTCACCCCTCCACTTT,CASTLQGTNSPLHF
TRBD2,NA,TRBV10-3,TRBJ2-5,TGTGCCATCAGCTCCCCTAGCGGGGGTTTAGAGACCCAGTACTTC,CAISSPSGGLETQYF
TRBD1,few,TRBV6-6,TRBJ1-1,TGTGCCACCTCGACAGGGATAAACACTGAAGCTTTCTTT,CATSTGINTEAFF
TRBD1,NA,TRBV7-9,TRBJ1-6,TGTGCCAGCAGCACCCCGGGACAGCGGCTTTGGGGGCATTCACCCCTCCACTTT,CASSTPGQRLWGHSPLHF
TRBD1,few,TRBV28,TRBJ2-7,TGTGCCAGCAGTTTGGGGGACAGGGCCTACGAGCAGTACTTC,CASSLGDRAYEQYF
TRBD1,NA,TRBV6-5,TRBJ2-2,TGTGCCAGCGAGATAGGGACAGGGGGGACCGGGGAGCTGTTTTTT,CASEIGTGGTGELFF
NA,NA,TRBV5-6,TRBJ2-4,TGTGCCAGCAGCTTCGTGGTGACCCGCCCAAAGGAAAACATTCAGTACTTC,CASSFVVTRPKENIQYF
NA,NA,TRBV27,TRBJ1-1,TGTGCCAGCAGTTCAGGACACAACACTGAAGCTTTCTTT,CASSSGHNTEAFF
NA,NA,TRBV6-5,TRBJ1-6,TGTGCCAGCAGCCTGGGGACGGGGAATTCACCCCTCCACTTT,CASSLGTGNSPLHF
TRBD1,NA,TRBV27,TRBJ1-1,TGTGCCAGCAGTTCCCAGGGGGGGGTGAACACTGAAGCTTTCTTT,CASSSQGGVNTEAFF
NA,NA,TRBV19,TRBJ1-1,TGTGCCAGTAGTCTTAGTCTGAACACTGAAGCTTTCTTT,CASSLSLNTEAFF
NA,NA,TRBV19,TRBJ2-5,TGTGCCATTAACCAGGGAGTAGCGCCAGGCCAAGAGACCCAGTACTTC,CAINQGVAPGQETQYF
TRBD2,NA,TRBV6-5,TRBJ2-5,TGTGCCAGCAGTTGGGGACTAGCGGGGGGAGAGACCCAGTACTTC,CASSWGLAGGETQYF
TRBD2,once,TRBV6-1,TRBJ2-2,TGTGCCAGCAGTGGCCTAGCGGGGGATAACACCGGGGAGCTGTTTTTT,CASSGLAGDNTGELFF
NA,NA,TRBV7-9,TRBJ1-2,TGTGCCAGCAGCTCCGGGGTACCGGACCTTAGCTATGGCTACACCTTC,CASSSGVPDLSYGYTF
TRBD1,NA,TRBV27,TRBJ1-6,TGTGCCAGCAGTTTACTTTTGGGACAGAGCTCCTATAATTCACCCCTCCACTTT,CASSLLLGQSSYNSPLHF
NA,NA,TRBV14,TRBJ1-6,TGTGCCAGCAGCCCTACAGGGCCTACGCGCCTCCACTTT,CASSPTGPTRLHF
NA,NA,TRBV5-6,TRBJ1-2,TGTGCCAGCAGCTTGGGGGCGGGTTACCCCCGAATTTACAACTATGGCTACACCTTC,CASSLGAGYPRIYNYGYTF
TRBD2,NA,TRBV6-9,TRBJ2-5,TGTGCCAGCAGTCAATCCGCCAAACTAGCGGGGGGGGGAGAGACCCAGTACTTC,CASSQSAKLAGGGETQYF
TRBD1,NA,TRBV14,TRBJ1-1,TGTGCCAGTCAGGGGGAAAGCGCTGAAGCTTTCTTT,CASQGESAEAFF
TRBD1,NA,TRBV27,TRBJ1-5,TGTGCCAGCAGTCTAAGGTGGGACAGAGATCAGCCCCAGCATTTT,CASSLRWDRDQPQHF
NA,NA,TRBV15,TRBJ2-1,TGTGCCACCAGCAGACGCCCGGGACTCGCATCCTACAATGAGCAGTTCTTC,CATSRRPGLASYNEQFF
NA,once,TRBV29-1,TRBJ2-1,TGCAGCGTTGTTTCGTTGGAGCAGTTCTTC,CSVVSLEQFF
NA,NA,TRBV5-5,TRBJ1-3,TGTGCCAGCAGCTTGGGGGTCGGTATTTCAAGCTCTGGAAACACCATATATTTT,CASSLGVGISSSGNTIYF
TRBD1,NA,TRBV6-1,TRBJ2-7,TGTGCCAGCAGCCCGCCGGGACAGGGGGGTTACGAGCAGTACTTC,CASSPPGQGGYEQYF
NA,NA,TRBV30,TRBJ2-2,TGTGCCTGGAGTCGGGCCTCCGGGGAGCTGTTTTTT,CAWSRASGELFF
NA,NA,TRBV28,TRBJ2-7,TGTGCCAGCAGTTCCCCGTCTACGAGGGGAGGCAATTGCGAGCAGTACTTC,CASSSPSTRGGNCEQYF
NA,NA,TRBV2,TRBJ2-3,TGTGCCAGCATAATGACAGATACGCAGTATTTT,CASIMTDTQYF
NA,NA,TRBV6-4,TRBJ2-3,TGTGCCAGCAGTGCGGGGGACACAGATACGCAGTATTTT,CASSAGDTDTQYF
NA,NA,TRBV13,TRBJ1-1,TGTGCCAGCAGCCTAGGGGGGGACCTTGAAGCTTTCTTT,CASSLGGDLEAFF
NA,NA,TRBV6-5,TRBJ1-2,TGTGCCAGCCGCGCGGTCCATGGCTACACCTTC,CASRAVHGYTF
NA,NA,TRBV5-4,TRBJ2-1,TGTGCCAGCAGCTTGGACCCCAATGAGCAGTTCTTC,CASSLDPNEQFF
NA,NA,TRBV9,TRBJ2-2,TGTGCCAGCAGCGTAAGCGGAACCTCGAACACCGGGGAGCTGTTTTTT,CASSVSGTSNTGELFF
TRBD2,NA,TRBV30,TRBJ2-3,TGTGCCTGGAGTGCAACCCTAGAGCGGGGGGGGATACCAGATACGCAGTATTTT,CAWSATLERGGIPDTQYF
TRBD1,NA,TRBV15,TRBJ2-3,TGTGCCACCAGCAGAGCAACAGGGGAAAATCAGGGTTATACGCAGTATTTT,CATSRATGENQGYTQYF
NA,NA,TRBV7-9,TRBJ2-7,TGTGCCAGCAGCTTGACAGTCTACGAGCAGTACTTC,CASSLTVYEQYF
TRBD1,NA,TRBV7-9,TRBJ2-3,TGTGCCAGCAGCTTCGGACAGGCAGATACGCAGTATTTT,CASSFGQADTQYF
NA,NA,TRBV6-6,TRBJ2-7,TGTGCCACCCTAGACATTCACCACGAGCAGTACTTC,CATLDIHHEQYF
NA,once,TRBV7-2,TRBJ2-2,TGTGCCAGCAGCGGTCCGGCGGGCCTAGCGAACACCGGGGAGCTGTTTTTT,CASSGPAGLANTGELFF
NA,few,TRBV6-6,TRBJ2-7,TGTGCCAGCAGTTATACCCTTCTTACGAACGAGCAGTACTTC,CASSYTLLTNEQYF
NA,NA,TRBV4-1,TRBJ1-6,TGCGCCAGCAGCCAAGACGGGCTGGTAGCCTATAATTCACCCCTCCACTTT,CASSQDGLVAYNSPLHF
NA,NA,TRBV2,TRBJ1-1,TGTGCCAGCAGACCTGGGGCAGGGAACACTGAAGCTTTCTTT,CASRPGAGNTEAFF
TRBD2,NA,TRBV7-2,TRBJ2-5,TGTGCCAGCAGCCCAGTAACGGGGACTAGCGGGGGGGCTTGGGAGACCCAGTACTTC,CASSPVTGTSGGAWETQYF
NA,NA,TRBV28,TRBJ1-5,TGTGCCAGCAGTTTCCCCGGGGGGGTAAGGCAGCCCCAGCATTTT,CASSFPGGVRQPQHF
NA,NA,TRBV9,TRBJ2-2,TGTGCCAGCAGCCTAATGGACACCGGGGAGCTGTTTTTT,CASSLMDTGELFF
NA,NA,TRBV4-1,TRBJ1-4,TGCGCCAGCAGCCAAGATCGTCAGCCGAATGAAAAACTGTTTTTT,CASSQDRQPNEKLFF
NA,few,TRBV2,TRBJ1-1,TGTGCCAGCAGCGAAGCCGGAGGGCCCCCTGAAGCTTTCTTT,CASSEAGGPPEAFF
NA,NA,TRBV6-6,TRBJ1-2,TGTGCCAGCAGTTTGGGGGATGGCTACACCTTC,CASSLGDGYTF
NA,NA,TRBV7-2,TRBJ2-1,TGTGCCAGCAGCTTAAACGGGGGAAGCTCCTACAATGAGCAGTTCTTC,CASSLNGGSSYNEQFF